The clone carrying this T cell receptor (beta chain) appeared a few times. Its antigen is undetermined. The V gene's germline CDR1 is SGHVS and CDR2 FNYEAQ. V gave up 3 bases and J gave up 2 bases; unmatched junction bases: 8. This CDR3 is 16 amino acids long. The study included ophthalmopathy patients with Clinical Activity Score at least 3, NOSPECS grade at least 4 and duration under 3 months. Extraction of PBMCs used roughly 9.3 ml of fresh peripheral blood. RNA transcripts provided the source from which TCR beta CDR3 regions were amplified. Carried out on the TCR CDR3, a first-round RT-PCR used the HTBI primer set. TCRdb itself ran the multiplex PCR reads through MiXCR, one entry per CDR3 protein. The sample comprises over 250,000 distinct CDR3 sequences, roughly 22% of which are singletons, and over 55% rests with the top ten. This entry belongs to a study of T cells in Graves' hyperthyroidism and ophthalmopathy. General observations from the study: A model of 13 V-J features distinguished ophthalmopathy from stable hyperthyroidism.

V usage is TRBV7-6 and J usage is TRBJ2-3; 7 bases line up with TRBD2. The sequence came from a man aged 30 to 45 with Graves' ophthalmopathy. The sequencing sample was made of blood. As DNA, the CDR3 is TGTGCCAGCAGCTTTATTGTTAGCGGGCTCACAGATACGCAGTATTTT. It is translated as CASSFIVSGLTDTQYF.